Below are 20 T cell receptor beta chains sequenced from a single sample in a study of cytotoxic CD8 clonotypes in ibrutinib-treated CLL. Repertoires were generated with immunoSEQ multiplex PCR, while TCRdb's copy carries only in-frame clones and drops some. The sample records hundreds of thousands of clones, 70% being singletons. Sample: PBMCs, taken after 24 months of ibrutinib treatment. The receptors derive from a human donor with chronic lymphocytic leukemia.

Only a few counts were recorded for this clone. CDR3 region: CASSLTPGAGQNTEAFF. CDR3 DNA sequence: TGTGCCAGCAGCTTAACTCCGGGCGCGGGACAGAACACTGAAGCTTTCTTT. The chain couples TRBV7-9 to TRBJ1-1; tentative D call: TRBD1 (6 bases). Germline loops: CDR1 SEHNR, CDR2 FQNEAQ (reference sequence). The CDR3 length is 17 residues. V was cut by 2 bases and J by 1 base, with 17 bases left in between.

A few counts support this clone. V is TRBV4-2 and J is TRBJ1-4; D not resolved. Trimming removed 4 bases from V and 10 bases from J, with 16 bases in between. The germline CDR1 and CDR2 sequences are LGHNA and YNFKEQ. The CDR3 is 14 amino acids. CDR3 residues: CASSPQTASGKLFF. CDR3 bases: TGTGCCAGCAGCCCACAAACTGCCAGCGGAAAACTGTTTTTT.

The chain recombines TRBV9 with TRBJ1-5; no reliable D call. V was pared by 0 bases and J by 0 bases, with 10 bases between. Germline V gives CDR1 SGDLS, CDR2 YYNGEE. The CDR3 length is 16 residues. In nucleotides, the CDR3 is TGTGCCAGCAGCGTAGTCCCCCGAGATAGCAATCAGCCCCAGCATTTT. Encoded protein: CASSVVPRDSNQPQHF.

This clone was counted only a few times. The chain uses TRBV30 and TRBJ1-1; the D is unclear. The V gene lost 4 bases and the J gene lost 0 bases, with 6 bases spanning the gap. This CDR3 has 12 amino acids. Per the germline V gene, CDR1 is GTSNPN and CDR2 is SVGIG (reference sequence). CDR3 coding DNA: TGTGCCTGGACGGTATTGAACACTGAAGCTTTCTTT. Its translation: CAWTVLNTEAFF.

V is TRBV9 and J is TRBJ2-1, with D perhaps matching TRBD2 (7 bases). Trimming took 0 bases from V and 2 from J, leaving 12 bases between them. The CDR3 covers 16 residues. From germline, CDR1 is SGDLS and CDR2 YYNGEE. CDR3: CASSVEGGGAYNEQFF. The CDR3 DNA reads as TGTGCCAGCAGCGTAGAAGGGGGAGGGGCCTACAATGAGCAGTTCTTC.

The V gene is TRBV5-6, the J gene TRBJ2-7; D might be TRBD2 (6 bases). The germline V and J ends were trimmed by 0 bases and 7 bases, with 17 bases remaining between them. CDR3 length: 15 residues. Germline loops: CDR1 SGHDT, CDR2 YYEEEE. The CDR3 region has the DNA TGTGCCAGCAGCTTGGTGAGGGAGGCCCCGGGGGAGCAGTACTTC. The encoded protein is CASSLVREAPGEQYF. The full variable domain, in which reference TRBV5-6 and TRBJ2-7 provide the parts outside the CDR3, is DAGVTQSPTHLIKTRGQQVTLRCSPKSGHDTVSWYQQALGQGPQFIFQYYEEEERQRGNFPDRFSGHQFPNYSSELNVNALLLGDSALYLCASSLVREAPGEQYFGPGTRLTVT.

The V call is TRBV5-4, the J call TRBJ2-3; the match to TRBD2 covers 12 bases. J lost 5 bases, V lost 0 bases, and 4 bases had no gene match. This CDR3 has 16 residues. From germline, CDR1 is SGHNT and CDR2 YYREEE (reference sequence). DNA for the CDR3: TGTGCCAGCAGCTTGGCCGGACTAGCGGGACGAGATACGCAGTATTTT. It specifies CASSLAGLAGRDTQYF.

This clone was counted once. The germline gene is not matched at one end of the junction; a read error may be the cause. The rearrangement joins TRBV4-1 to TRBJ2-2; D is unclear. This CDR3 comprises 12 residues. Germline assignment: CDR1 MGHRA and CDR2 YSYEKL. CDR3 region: CASSKETGELFF. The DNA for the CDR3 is TGCGCCAGCAGCAAAGAAACCGGGGAGCTGTTTTTT.

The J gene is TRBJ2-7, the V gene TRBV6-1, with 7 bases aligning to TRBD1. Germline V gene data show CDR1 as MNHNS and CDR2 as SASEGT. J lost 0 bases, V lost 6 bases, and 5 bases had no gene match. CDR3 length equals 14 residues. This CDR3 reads CASRTGLSSYEQYF. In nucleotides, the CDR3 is TGTGCCAGCAGGACAGGGCTCAGCTCCTACGAGCAGTACTTC.

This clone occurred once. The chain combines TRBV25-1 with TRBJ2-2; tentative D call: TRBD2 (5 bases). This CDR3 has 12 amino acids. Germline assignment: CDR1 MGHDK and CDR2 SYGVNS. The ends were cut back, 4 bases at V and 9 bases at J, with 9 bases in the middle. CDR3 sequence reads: CASSVASRELFF. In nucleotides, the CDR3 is TGTGCCAGCAGTGTAGCTAGCCGGGAGCTGTTTTTT.

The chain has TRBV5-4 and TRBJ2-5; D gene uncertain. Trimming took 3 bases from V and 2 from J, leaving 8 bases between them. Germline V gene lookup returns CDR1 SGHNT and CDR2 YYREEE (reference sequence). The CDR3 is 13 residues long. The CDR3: CASSSDGQETQYF. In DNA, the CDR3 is TGTGCCAGCAGCTCCGACGGGCAAGAGACCCAGTACTTC.

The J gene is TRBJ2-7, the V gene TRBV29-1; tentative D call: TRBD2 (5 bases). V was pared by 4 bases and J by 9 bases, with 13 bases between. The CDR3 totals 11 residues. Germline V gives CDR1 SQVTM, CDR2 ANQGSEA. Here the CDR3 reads CSVGKPEGQYF. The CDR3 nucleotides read TGCAGCGTTGGTAAGCCCGAGGGGCAGTACTTC.

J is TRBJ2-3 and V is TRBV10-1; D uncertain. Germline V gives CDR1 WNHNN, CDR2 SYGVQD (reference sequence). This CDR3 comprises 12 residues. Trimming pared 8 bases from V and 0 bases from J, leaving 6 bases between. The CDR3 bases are TGCGCCAGCCCCCCAAGCACAGATACGCAGTATTTT. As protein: CASPPSTDTQYF.

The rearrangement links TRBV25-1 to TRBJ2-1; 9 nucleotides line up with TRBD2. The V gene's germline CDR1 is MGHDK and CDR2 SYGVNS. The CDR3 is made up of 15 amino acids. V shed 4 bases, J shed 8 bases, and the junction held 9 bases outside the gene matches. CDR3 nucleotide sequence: TGTGCCAGCAGTGTTGGGGCTAGCGGGATCGATGAGCAGTTCTTC. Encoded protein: CASSVGASGIDEQFF. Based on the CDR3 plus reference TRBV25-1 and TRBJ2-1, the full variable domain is EADIYQTPRYLVIGTGKKITLECSQTMGHDKMYWYQQDPGMELHLIHYSYGVNSTEKGDLSSESTVSRIRTEHFPLTLESARPSHTSQYLCASSVGASGIDEQFFGPGTRLTVL.

The CDR3 DNA sequence: TGTGCCAGCAGTTACGGGACTAGGGCCAATGAGCAGTTCTTC. Protein sequence: CASSYGTRANEQFF. The chain has TRBV6-5 and TRBJ2-1, with 8 bases matching TRBD2. The CDR3 runs to 14 residues. V lost 2 bases to trimming and J lost 6 bases; unmatched junction nucleotides: 3. CDR1 and CDR2 from the germline V gene are MNHEY and SVGAGI.

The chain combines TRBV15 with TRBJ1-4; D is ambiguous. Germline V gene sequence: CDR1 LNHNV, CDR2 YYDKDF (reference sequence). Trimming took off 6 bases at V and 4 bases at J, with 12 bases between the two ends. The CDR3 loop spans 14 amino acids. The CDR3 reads CATSFGSNNEKLFF. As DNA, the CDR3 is TGTGCCACCAGTTTCGGGAGCAATAATGAAAAACTGTTTTTT.

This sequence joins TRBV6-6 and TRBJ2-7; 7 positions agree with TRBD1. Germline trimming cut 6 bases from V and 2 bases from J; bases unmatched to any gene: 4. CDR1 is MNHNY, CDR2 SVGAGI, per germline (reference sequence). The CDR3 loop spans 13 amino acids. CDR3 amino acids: CASSSDRPYEQYF. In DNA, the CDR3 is TGTGCCAGCAGCTCGGACAGGCCCTACGAGCAGTACTTC.

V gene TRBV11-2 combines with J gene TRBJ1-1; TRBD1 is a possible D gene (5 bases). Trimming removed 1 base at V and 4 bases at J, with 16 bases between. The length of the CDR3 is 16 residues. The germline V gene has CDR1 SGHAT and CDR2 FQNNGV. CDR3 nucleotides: TGTGCCAGCAGCTTAGGGGGCTGGGGGTCGAGCACTGAAGCTTTCTTT. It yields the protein CASSLGGWGSSTEAFF.

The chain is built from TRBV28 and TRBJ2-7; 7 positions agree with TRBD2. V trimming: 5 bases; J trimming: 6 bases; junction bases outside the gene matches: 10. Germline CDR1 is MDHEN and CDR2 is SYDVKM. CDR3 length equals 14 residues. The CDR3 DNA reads TGTGCCAGCAGTCCGCGGCGGGAGTTAAGCGAGCAGTACTTC. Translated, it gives CASSPRRELSEQYF.

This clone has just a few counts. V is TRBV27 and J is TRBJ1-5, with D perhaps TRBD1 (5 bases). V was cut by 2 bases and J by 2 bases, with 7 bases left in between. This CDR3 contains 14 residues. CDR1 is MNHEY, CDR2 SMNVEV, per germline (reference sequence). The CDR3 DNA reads TGTGCCAGCAGTTTAGGGACCGGCAATCAGCCCCAGCATTTT. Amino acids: CASSLGTGNQPQHF.